This paragraph covers one TCR beta chain sequence. The antigen is undetermined. This entry is derived from a study of T cell repertoires in cytomegalovirus infection. About the study: Public TCR beta signatures indicated both CMV infection and matching HLA type.

Study-wide findings and caveats: Cumulative frequency (of public TCR beta family members) identified carriers of CMV plus the relevant HLA. Across the ex vivo response, the dominant clonotypes were HLA-C-restricted CMV-specific TCR beta clonotypes.

TCRdb used MiXCR to reprocess the reads, holding one entry per CDR3 protein. Of over 300,000 distinct CDR3 sequences listed, 8% to 10% are singletons. V lost 1 base to trimming and J lost 9 bases, with 10 bases between them. The V gene's germline CDR1 is SQVTM and CDR2 ANQGSEA. The CDR3 is made up of 12 amino acids. Sequencing was carried out using PBMCs. The chain employs TRBV29-1 and TRBJ2-1; maybe TRBD1 (5 bases). This clonotype was sampled from a human donor in good health (CMV status not recorded). Some clones in this sample may be carry-over from other donors' samples. The CDR3 DNA is TGCAGCGTTGAAGGTCTAGGGGTTGAGCAGTTCTTC. It yields the protein CSVEGLGVEQFF.